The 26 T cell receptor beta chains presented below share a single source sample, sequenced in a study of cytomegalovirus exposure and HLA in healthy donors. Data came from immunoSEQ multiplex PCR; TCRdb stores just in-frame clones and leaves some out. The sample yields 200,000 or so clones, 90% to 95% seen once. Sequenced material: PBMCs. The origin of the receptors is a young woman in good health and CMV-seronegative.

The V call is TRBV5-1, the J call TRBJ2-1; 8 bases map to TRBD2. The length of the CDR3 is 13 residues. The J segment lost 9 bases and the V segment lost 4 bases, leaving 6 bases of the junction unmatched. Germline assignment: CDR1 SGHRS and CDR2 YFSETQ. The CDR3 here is CASSPRGLGEQFF. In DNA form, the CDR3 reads TGCGCCAGCAGCCCCAGGGGACTAGGTGAGCAGTTCTTC.

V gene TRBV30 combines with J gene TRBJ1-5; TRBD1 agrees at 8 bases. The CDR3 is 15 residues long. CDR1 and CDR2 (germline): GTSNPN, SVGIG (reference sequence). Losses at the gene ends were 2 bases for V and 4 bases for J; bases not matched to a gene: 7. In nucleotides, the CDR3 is TGTGCCTGGAGTCACGAAGGACAGGGTAATCAGCCCCAGCATTTT. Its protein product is CAWSHEGQGNQPQHF.

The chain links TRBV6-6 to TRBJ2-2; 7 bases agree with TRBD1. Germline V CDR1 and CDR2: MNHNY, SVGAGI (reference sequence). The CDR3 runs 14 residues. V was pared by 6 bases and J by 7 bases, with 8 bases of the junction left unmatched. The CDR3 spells CASSYLQGRGELFF. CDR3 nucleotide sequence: TGTGCCAGCAGCTACCTACAGGGGCGCGGGGAGCTGTTTTTT.

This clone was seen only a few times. The CDR3 region is CASSLVLAGGPGEQYF. The CDR3 nucleotides are TGCGCCAGCAGCTTGGTGCTAGCGGGAGGGCCAGGAGAGCAGTACTTC. The V gene is TRBV5-1, the J gene TRBJ2-7; 12 bases are shared with TRBD2. V shed 0 bases, J shed 7 bases, and the junction held 8 bases outside the gene matches. The CDR3 covers 16 residues. Germline values: CDR1 SGHRS, CDR2 YFSETQ.

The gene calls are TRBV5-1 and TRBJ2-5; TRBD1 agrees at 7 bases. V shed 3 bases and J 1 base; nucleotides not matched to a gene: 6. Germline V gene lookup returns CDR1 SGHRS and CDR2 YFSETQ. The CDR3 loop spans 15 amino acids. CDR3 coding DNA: TGCGCCAGCAGCTCAGCACAGGGGATCCAAGAGACCCAGTACTTC. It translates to CASSSAQGIQETQYF.

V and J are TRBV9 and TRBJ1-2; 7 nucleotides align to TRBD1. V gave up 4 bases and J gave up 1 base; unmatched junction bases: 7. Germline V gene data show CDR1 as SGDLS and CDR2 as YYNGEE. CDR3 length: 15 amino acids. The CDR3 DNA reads TGTGCCAGCAGCCTTCCCGGGACAGATAACTATGGCTACACCTTC. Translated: CASSLPGTDNYGYTF.

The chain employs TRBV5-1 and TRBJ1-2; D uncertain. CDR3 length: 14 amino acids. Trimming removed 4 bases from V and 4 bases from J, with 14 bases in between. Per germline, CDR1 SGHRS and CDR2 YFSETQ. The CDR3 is CASSPEQNGYGYTF. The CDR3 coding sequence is TGCGCCAGCAGCCCCGAACAGAACGGCTATGGCTACACCTTC.

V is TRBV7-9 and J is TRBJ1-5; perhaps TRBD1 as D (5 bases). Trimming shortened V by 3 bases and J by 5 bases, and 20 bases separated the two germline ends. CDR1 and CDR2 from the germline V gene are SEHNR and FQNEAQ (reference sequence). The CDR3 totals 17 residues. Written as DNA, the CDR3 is TGTGCCAGCAGCTTCTCCACAGCCGGGGGTGCTTATCAGCCCCAGCATTTT. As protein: CASSFSTAGGAYQPQHF.

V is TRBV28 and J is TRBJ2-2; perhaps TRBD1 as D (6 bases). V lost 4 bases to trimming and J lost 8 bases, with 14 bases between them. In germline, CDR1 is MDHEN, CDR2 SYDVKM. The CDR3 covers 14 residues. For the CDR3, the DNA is TGTGCCAGCAGTTCGGAAAAACAGGGAGGGGAGCTGTTTTTT. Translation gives CASSSEKQGGELFF.

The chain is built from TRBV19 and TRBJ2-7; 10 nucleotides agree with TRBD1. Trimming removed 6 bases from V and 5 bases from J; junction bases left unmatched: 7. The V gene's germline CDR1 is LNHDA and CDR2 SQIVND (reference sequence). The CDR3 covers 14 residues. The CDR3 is CASRARDRGHEQYF. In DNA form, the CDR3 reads TGTGCCAGTAGGGCTCGGGACAGGGGCCACGAGCAGTACTTC.

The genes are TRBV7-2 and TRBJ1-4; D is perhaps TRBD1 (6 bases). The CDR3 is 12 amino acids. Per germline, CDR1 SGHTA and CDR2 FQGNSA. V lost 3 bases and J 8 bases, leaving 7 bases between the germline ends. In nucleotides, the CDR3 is TGTGCCAGCAGCTTTACAGGGGAAAAACTGTTTTTT. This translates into CASSFTGEKLFF. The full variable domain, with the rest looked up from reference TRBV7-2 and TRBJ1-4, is GAGVSQSPSNKVTEKGKDVELRCDPISGHTALYWYRQSLGQGLEFLIYFQGNSAPDKSGLPSDRFSAERTGGSVSTLTIQRTQQEDSAVYLCASSFTGEKLFFGSGTQLSVL.

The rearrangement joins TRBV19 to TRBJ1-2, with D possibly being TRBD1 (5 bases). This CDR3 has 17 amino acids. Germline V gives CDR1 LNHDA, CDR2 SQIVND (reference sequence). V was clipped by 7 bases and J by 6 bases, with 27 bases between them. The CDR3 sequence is CASTKKAGGLIPNGYTF. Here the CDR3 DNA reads TGTGCCAGTACCAAAAAGGCCGGGGGACTAATTCCTAATGGCTACACCTTC. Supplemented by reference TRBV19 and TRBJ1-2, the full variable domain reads DGGITQSPKYLFRKEGQNVTLSCEQNLNHDAMYWYRQDPGQGLRLIYYSQIVNDFQKGDIAEGYSVSREKKESFPLTVTSAQKNPTAFYLCASTKKAGGLIPNGYTFGSGTRLTVV.

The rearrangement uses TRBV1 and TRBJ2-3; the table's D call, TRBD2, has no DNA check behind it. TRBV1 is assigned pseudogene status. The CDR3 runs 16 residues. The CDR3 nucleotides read TGCACCAGCAGCCACCACCTAGCGACCTACACAGATACGCAGTATTTT. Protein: CTSSHHLATYTDTQYF.

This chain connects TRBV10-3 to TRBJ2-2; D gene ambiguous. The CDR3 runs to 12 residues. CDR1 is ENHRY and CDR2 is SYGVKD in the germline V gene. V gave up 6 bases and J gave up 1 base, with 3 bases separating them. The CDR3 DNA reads TGTGCCATCAGCCTGAACACCGGGGAGCTGTTTTTT. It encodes CAISLNTGELFF.

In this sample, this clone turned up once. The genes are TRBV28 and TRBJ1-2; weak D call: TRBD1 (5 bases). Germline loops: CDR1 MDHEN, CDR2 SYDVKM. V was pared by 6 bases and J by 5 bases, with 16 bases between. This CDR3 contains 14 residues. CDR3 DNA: TGTGCCAGCAGGGGGGGTTCGGGGCTTTATGGCTACACCTTC. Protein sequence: CASRGGSGLYGYTF.

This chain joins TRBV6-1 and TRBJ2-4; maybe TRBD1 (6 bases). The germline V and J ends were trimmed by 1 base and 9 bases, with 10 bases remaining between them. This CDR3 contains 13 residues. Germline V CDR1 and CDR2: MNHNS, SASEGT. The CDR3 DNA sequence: TGTGCCAGCAGTGAAGTGCAGGGGATCATTCAGTACTTC. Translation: CASSEVQGIIQYF.

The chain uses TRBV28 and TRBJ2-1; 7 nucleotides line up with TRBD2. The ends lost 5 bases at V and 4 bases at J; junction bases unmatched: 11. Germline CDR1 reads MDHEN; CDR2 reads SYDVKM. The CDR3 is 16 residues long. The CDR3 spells CASSPALAAAYNEQFF. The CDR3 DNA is TGTGCCAGCAGTCCGGCCCTAGCGGCAGCATACAATGAGCAGTTCTTC.

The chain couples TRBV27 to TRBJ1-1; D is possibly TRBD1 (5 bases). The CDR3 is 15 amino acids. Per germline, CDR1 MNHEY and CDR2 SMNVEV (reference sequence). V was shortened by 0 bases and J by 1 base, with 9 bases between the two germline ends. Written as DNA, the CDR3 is TGTGCCAGCAGTTTATCGCAGGGTGGGAACACTGAAGCTTTCTTT. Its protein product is CASSLSQGGNTEAFF.

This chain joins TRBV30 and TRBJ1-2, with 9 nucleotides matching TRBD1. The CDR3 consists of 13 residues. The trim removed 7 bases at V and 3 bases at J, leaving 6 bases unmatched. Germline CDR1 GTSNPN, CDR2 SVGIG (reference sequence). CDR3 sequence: CAYPTGGYYGYTF. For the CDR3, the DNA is TGTGCCTACCCAACAGGGGGCTACTATGGCTACACCTTC.

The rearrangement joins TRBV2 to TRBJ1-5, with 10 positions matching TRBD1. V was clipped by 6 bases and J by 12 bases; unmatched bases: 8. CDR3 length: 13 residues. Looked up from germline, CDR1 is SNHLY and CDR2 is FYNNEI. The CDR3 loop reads CASSAGTGERQHF. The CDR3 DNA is TGTGCCAGCAGCGCCGGGACAGGGGAGCGCCAGCATTTT.

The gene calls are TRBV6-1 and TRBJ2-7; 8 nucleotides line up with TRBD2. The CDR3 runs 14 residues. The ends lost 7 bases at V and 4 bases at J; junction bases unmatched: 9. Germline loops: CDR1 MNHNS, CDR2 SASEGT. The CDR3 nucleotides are TGTGCCAGCAAGCTGAGCGGGAGTCTGTACGAGCAGTACTTC. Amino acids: CASKLSGSLYEQYF.

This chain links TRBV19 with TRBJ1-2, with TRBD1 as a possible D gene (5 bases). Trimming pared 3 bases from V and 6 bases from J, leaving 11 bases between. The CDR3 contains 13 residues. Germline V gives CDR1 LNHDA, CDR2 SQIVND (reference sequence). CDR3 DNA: TGTGCCAGTAGTATCGGGGGAGGGGATGGCTACACCTTC. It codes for CASSIGGGDGYTF. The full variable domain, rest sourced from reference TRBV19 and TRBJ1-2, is DGGITQSPKYLFRKEGQNVTLSCEQNLNHDAMYWYRQDPGQGLRLIYYSQIVNDFQKGDIAEGYSVSREKKESFPLTVTSAQKNPTAFYLCASSIGGGDGYTFGSGTRLTVV.

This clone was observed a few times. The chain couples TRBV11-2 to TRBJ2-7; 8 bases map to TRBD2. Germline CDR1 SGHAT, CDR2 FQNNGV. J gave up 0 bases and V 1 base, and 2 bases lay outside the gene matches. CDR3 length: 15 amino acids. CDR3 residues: CASSLAGTSSYEQYF. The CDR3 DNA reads TGTGCCAGCAGCTTAGCCGGGACTAGCTCCTACGAGCAGTACTTC.

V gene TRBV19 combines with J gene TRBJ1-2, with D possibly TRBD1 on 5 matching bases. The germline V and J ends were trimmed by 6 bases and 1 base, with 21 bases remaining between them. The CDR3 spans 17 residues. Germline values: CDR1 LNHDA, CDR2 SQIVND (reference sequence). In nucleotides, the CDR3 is TGTGCCAGTAGCTCAGGGTATCCGAAAGGGATTAACTATGGCTACACCTTC. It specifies CASSSGYPKGINYGYTF.

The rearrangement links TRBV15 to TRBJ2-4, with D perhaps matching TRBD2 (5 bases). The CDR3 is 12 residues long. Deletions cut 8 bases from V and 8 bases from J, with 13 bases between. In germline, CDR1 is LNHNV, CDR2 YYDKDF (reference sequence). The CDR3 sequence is CATRGPRDIQYF. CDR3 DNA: TGTGCCACCCGAGGGCCGAGGGACATTCAGTACTTC.

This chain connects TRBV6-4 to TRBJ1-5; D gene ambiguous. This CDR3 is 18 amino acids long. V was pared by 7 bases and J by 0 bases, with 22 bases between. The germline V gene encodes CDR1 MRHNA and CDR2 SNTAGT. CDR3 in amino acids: CASNNSKGGEYSNQPQHF. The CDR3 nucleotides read TGTGCCAGCAACAACTCGAAGGGCGGGGAATATAGCAATCAGCCCCAGCATTTT.